The 23 T cell receptor beta chains listed next were all sequenced from one sample in a study of CD8+CD57+ T cells in acquired aplastic anemia. The template for TCR beta VDJ and CDR3 sequence profiling was genomic DNA. TCRdb ran MiXCR on the reads and lists one entry per CDR3 protein. The data contain about 220,000 distinct CDR3 sequences, roughly 35% of them singletons. Sequenced sample: sorted CD4+, CD8+, or CD8+CD57+ T cells (not recorded which) from PBMCs. These receptors all stem from a human donor in good health, serving as a control.

This clonotype has at least ten counts. The V gene is TRBV7-6, the J gene TRBJ2-3; D call uncertain. Trimming left V 5 bases short and J 2 bases short, with 8 bases between. This CDR3 has 13 amino acids. CDR1 is SGHVS, CDR2 FNYEAQ, per germline. The CDR3 region is CASSRPSTDTQYF. In DNA form, the CDR3 reads TGTGCCAGCAGCCGACCCTCCACAGATACGCAGTATTTT.

J is TRBJ1-2 and V is TRBV2; 9 positions agree with TRBD1. The V gene's germline CDR1 is SNHLY and CDR2 FYNNEI. CDR3 length: 14 amino acids. The trim removed 2 bases at V and 6 bases at J, leaving 4 bases unmatched. In DNA form, the CDR3 reads TGTGCCAGCAGTGAAAGAACAGGGGGCGATGGCTACACCTTC. Translation gives CASSERTGGDGYTF.

This clonotype was picked up many times. The chain carries TRBV9 and TRBJ1-1; TRBD1 agrees at 7 bases. V shed 4 bases and J 5 bases; nucleotides not matched to a gene: 11. Per germline, CDR1 SGDLS and CDR2 YYNGEE. The CDR3 runs 15 residues. The CDR3 DNA sequence: TGTGCCAGCAGCCCGTCGACAGGGAGAGGAACTGAAGCTTTCTTT. Its protein is CASSPSTGRGTEAFF.

This rearrangement joins TRBV15 to TRBJ1-2; D not resolved. The CDR3 consists of 14 residues. Per the germline V gene, CDR1 is LNHNV and CDR2 is YYDKDF (reference sequence). V gave up 3 bases and J gave up 1 base, with 9 bases separating them. The CDR3 here is CATSRAGLNYGYTF. The CDR3 DNA sequence: TGTGCCACCAGCAGGGCCGGCCTTAACTATGGCTACACCTTC.

This clonotype was counted ten times or more. The gene calls are TRBV7-2 and TRBJ1-2; tentatively, D is TRBD1 (5 bases). This CDR3 spans 16 amino acids. Looked up from germline, CDR1 is SGHTA and CDR2 is FQGNSA. Trimming cost V 1 base and J 4 bases, with 16 bases left between them. The DNA of the CDR3 is TGTGCCAGCAGCTTAGGGGGAGGAGGGGATCTCTATGGCTACACCTTC. The encoded protein is CASSLGGGGDLYGYTF.

A remark on this clonotype: Just one base apart from a much larger clone, this may be a read error. No conserved phenylalanine or tryptophan is present at the end of the CDR3, so a read error is the likely explanation. The genes are TRBV5-1 and TRBJ2-7; no reliable D call. Germline CDR1 reads SGHRS; CDR2 reads YFSETQ. V gave up 0 bases and J gave up 2 bases, with 9 bases separating them. The CDR3 covers 14 residues. Written as DNA, the CDR3 is TGCGCCAGCAGCTTGGTCAGTAACCCCTACGAGCAGTACTCC. This translates into CASSLVSNPYEQYS.

This clonotype has ten or more counts. The rearrangement links TRBV20-1 to TRBJ2-3; D is ambiguous. V was clipped by 1 base and J by 5 bases, with 13 bases between them. Per the germline V gene, CDR1 is DFQATT and CDR2 is SNEGSKA (reference sequence). CDR3 length equals 14 residues. The DNA of the CDR3 is TGCAGTGCTAGAGCCATCATACTGGGAGATACGCAGTATTTT. Protein sequence: CSARAIILGDTQYF.

This clonotype was seen ten or more times. The chain has TRBV7-2 and TRBJ1-1; 7 nucleotides match TRBD1. Germline CDR1 is SGHTA and CDR2 is FQGNSA. CDR3 length equals 15 residues. V trimming: 5 bases; J trimming: 5 bases; junction bases outside the gene matches: 11. The chain's CDR3 is CASSPWKGAGTEAFF. The CDR3 DNA follows: TGTGCCAGCAGCCCGTGGAAGGGGGCAGGGACTGAAGCTTTCTTT.

The table lists this clonotype with many counts. This sequence joins TRBV12-3 or TRBV12-4 and TRBJ2-7; 9 nucleotides match TRBD2. V dropped 7 bases and J dropped 7; count of bases not matched to a gene: 8. The length of the CDR3 is 13 residues. For the CDR3, the DNA is TGTGCCAGCAACAGGAGCGGGAGGCGGGAGCAGTACTTC. Encoded protein: CASNRSGRREQYF.

Points on this clonotype: A read error may be the cause here, since a much bigger clone is one base away. V gene TRBV9 combines with J gene TRBJ1-2; TRBD1 agrees at 9 bases. J was trimmed by 2 bases and V by 1 base; bases with no gene match: 9. Germline V gene data show CDR1 as SGDLS and CDR2 as YYNGEE. This CDR3 is built from 17 residues. DNA for the CDR3: TGTGCCAGCAGCGTAAGCTCCTTGGGACAGGGAAACTATGGCTACACCTTC. This encodes CASSVSSLGQGNYGYTF.

This clonotype was observed at least ten times. The V call is TRBV7-8, the J call TRBJ1-2, with 8 bases that match TRBD1. From germline, CDR1 is SGHVS and CDR2 FQNEAQ. Losses at the gene ends were 5 bases for V and 5 bases for J; bases not matched to a gene: 13. There are 16 residues in the CDR3. The CDR3 loop is CASSRGLGTGDYGYTF. In DNA form, the CDR3 reads TGTGCCAGCAGCCGGGGCCTCGGGACAGGAGATTATGGCTACACCTTC. Drawing the rest from reference TRBV7-8 and TRBJ1-2, the complete variable domain is GAGVSQSPRYKVAKRGQDVALRCDPISGHVSLFWYQQALGQGPEFLTYFQNEAQLDKSGLPSDRFFAERPEGSVSTLKIQRTQQEDSAVYLCASSRGLGTGDYGYTFGSGTRLTVV.

This clonotype has ten or more counts. V gene TRBV20-1 combines with J gene TRBJ2-3; no clear D gene. Trimming stripped 5 bases from V and 3 bases from J, with 9 bases between. Germline V gene data show CDR1 as DFQATT and CDR2 as SNEGSKA (reference sequence). There are 12 residues in the CDR3. CDR3 residues: CSAERTTDTQYF. DNA for the CDR3: TGCAGTGCTGAACGGACGACAGATACGCAGTATTTT.

As to this clonotype: This may be a read error, as it is one base from a much larger clone. This chain uses TRBV11-3 with TRBJ2-7; 7 bases map to TRBD2. The J segment lost 4 bases and the V segment lost 5 bases, leaving 8 bases of the junction unmatched. CDR3 length: 14 residues. In germline, CDR1 is SGHNT, CDR2 YENEEA. CDR3: CASSDGASGYEQYF. CDR3 nucleotides: TGTGCCAGCAGCGACGGGGCTAGCGGATACGAGCAGTACTTC.

The genes are TRBV28 and TRBJ1-5; 8 bases are shared with TRBD1. This CDR3 contains 16 residues. Germline V lookup: CDR1 MDHEN, CDR2 SYDVKM. The V and J ends lost 5 bases and 9 bases, in that order; junction bases with no gene match: 15. This CDR3 reads CASSPLTGGSDPPQHF. The CDR3 region has the DNA TGTGCCAGCAGTCCCCTCACAGGGGGAAGTGACCCGCCCCAGCATTTT.

At least ten counts were recorded for this clonotype. The V and J genes are TRBV11-2 and TRBJ1-1, with TRBD1 matching 7 bases. Germline V gene lookup returns CDR1 SGHAT and CDR2 FQNNGV. This CDR3 is built from 14 residues. V was pared by 3 bases and J by 5 bases, with 6 bases of the junction left unmatched. This CDR3 is CASSFATGNTEAFF. In nucleotides, the CDR3 is TGTGCCAGCAGCTTTGCGACAGGGAATACTGAAGCTTTCTTT.

Comments on this clonotype: A read error may be the cause here, since a much bigger clone is one base away. The chain has TRBV12-3 or TRBV12-4 and TRBJ2-7; D ambiguous. The V end was cut by 3 bases, the J end by 7 bases, with 13 bases between. The CDR3 spans 13 residues. The CDR3 is CASSFGAYNEQYF. The CDR3 DNA reads TGTGCCAGCAGTTTCGGAGCCTACAATGAGCAGTACTTC.

V and J are TRBV2 and TRBJ2-1, with TRBD1 matching over 7 bases. Looked up from germline, CDR1 is SNHLY and CDR2 is FYNNEI. V was pared by 7 bases and J by 1 base, with 7 bases of the junction left unmatched. The CDR3 contains 15 residues. CDR3 region: CASTRDRGSYNEQFF. The CDR3 DNA reads TGTGCCAGCACTAGGGACAGAGGATCCTACAATGAGCAGTTCTTC.

The table lists this clonotype with a few counts. The V call is TRBV7-9, the J call TRBJ1-3, with D perhaps TRBD1 (6 bases). CDR1 is SEHNR and CDR2 is FQNEAQ in the germline V gene (reference sequence). The CDR3 is 16 amino acids. Trimming left V 6 bases short and J 0 bases short, with 15 bases between. The CDR3 nucleotides are TGTGCCAGCAGACCTTCCTGGACAGACTCTGGAAACACCATATATTTT. Translation gives CASRPSWTDSGNTIYF.

This chain uses TRBV4-1 with TRBJ1-3; D unclear. Trimming removed 1 base at V and 6 bases at J, with 10 bases between. The CDR3 runs 14 residues. The V gene's germline CDR1 is MGHRA and CDR2 YSYEKL. CDR3 protein: CASSQVTSQNTIYF. DNA for the CDR3: TGCGCCAGCAGCCAAGTTACATCCCAAAACACCATATATTTT.

This clonotype was observed many times. This chain joins TRBV29-1 and TRBJ2-4; the D gene is possibly TRBD2 (5 bases). Trimming left V 0 bases short and J 6 bases short, with 9 bases between. Per germline, CDR1 SQVTM and CDR2 ANQGSEA. CDR3 size: 13 residues. The CDR3 DNA reads as TGCAGCGTTGAAGACCGGGGTGTAAACATTCAGTACTTC. This encodes CSVEDRGVNIQYF.

This clonotype was detected many times. The chain combines TRBV24-1 with TRBJ2-1; D possibly uses TRBD1 or TRBD2 (5 bases each). CDR1 is KGHDR and CDR2 is SFDVKD in the germline V gene. Trimming removed 5 bases from V and 0 bases from J, with 13 bases in between. There are 16 residues in the CDR3. CDR3 region: CATSGGSGSSYNEQFF. The CDR3 nucleotides read TGTGCCACCAGTGGGGGGAGCGGAAGCTCCTACAATGAGCAGTTCTTC.

By share, this clonotype ranks as medium-sized. The J gene is TRBJ1-5, the V gene TRBV29-1, with a tentative D call TRBD1 (5 bases). CDR1 is SQVTM, CDR2 ANQGSEA, per germline. There are 13 residues in the CDR3. V shed 2 bases and J shed 7 bases, with 12 bases lying between them. The CDR3 sequence: CSVEKGPGQPQHF. CDR3 bases: TGCAGCGTTGAAAAGGGACCTGGACAGCCCCAGCATTTT.

This clonotype has at least ten counts. The chain joins TRBV2 to TRBJ1-1; D is ambiguous. V gave up 7 bases and J gave up 1 base, with 10 bases separating them. The CDR3 runs to 13 residues. Germline-derived CDR1 and CDR2 are SNHLY and FYNNEI. This chain's CDR3 is CASKQNKNTEAFF. CDR3 DNA sequence: TGTGCCAGCAAACAGAATAAGAACACTGAAGCTTTCTTT.